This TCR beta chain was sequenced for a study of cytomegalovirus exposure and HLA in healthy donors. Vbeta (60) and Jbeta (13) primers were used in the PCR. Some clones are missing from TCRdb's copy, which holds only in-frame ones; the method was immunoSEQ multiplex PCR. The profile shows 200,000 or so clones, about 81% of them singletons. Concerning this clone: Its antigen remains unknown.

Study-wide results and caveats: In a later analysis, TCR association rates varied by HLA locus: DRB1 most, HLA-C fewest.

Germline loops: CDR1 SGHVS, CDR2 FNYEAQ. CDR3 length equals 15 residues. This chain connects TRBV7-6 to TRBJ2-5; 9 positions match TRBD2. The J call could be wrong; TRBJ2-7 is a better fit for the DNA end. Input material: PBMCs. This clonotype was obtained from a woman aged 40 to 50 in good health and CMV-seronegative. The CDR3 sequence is CASTPRLAGTYEQYF. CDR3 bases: TGTGCCAGCACCCCCAGGCTAGCGGGGACCTACGAGCAGTACTTC.